The clone carrying this TCR beta chain occurred many times. The antigen is undetermined. The V and J ends lost 5 bases and 3 bases, in that order; junction bases with no gene match: 1. The CDR3 length is 13 residues. The data derive from a study of post-analysis software for immune sequencing data. The study, taken as a whole, reports: Patients used about five TRBV segments, including TRBV5-6, TRBV5-1 and TRBV20-1, more often than controls.

Researchers reported that TCR beta cDNA libraries carried unique molecular identifiers. TCRdb reprocessed the PCR reads via MiXCR and lists one record per CDR3 protein. This table holds 750,000 to 950,000 distinct CDR3 sequences, roughly 50% found once. V and J are TRBV12-3 or TRBV12-4 and TRBJ2-5; 9 bases line up with TRBD2. The TCR was taken from a girl between 5 and 17 years old with multiple sclerosis. The sample consisted of blood. The CDR3 sequence is CASSRLAEETQYF. DNA for the CDR3: TGTGCCAGCAGTCGACTAGCGGAAGAGACCCAGTACTTC.